Each of the 28 T cell receptor beta chains below was sequenced from the same sample in a study of beta chain features in type 1 diabetes. Findings and caveats of the study: All four CD4+ subsets of Type 1 diabetes patients contained TCRB CDR3s that were moderately but significantly shorter.

Antigens of these TCRs are unknown. Of the isolated RNA, all was reverse transcribed, and so the sequenced material was expressed TCRB transcripts. TCRdb keeps only in-frame clones here, not all; method: immunoSEQ multiplex PCR. The repertoire holds 200,000 to 300,000 clones, with roughly a tenth as singletons. Material for sequencing was naive CD4+ T cells from blood. All receptors come from a man aged 25-45 years with type 1 diabetes.

This clone was counted a few times. The V call is TRBV7-9, the J call TRBJ2-3; D perhaps matches TRBD1 (6 bases). CDR1 is SEHNR, CDR2 FQNEAQ, per germline (reference sequence). The CDR3 runs to 16 residues. Trimming took off 3 bases at V and 4 bases at J, with 17 bases between the two ends. The CDR3 coding sequence is TGTGCCAGCAGCTTTATCCAGGGGACGATGGCAGATACGCAGTATTTT. The encoded protein is CASSFIQGTMADTQYF.

In this sample, this clone turned up once. The CDR3 bases are TGTGCCAGCACCTTGGCGGGGGAGCAGTACTTC. This encodes CASTLAGEQYF. J is TRBJ2-7 and V is TRBV2, with D maybe TRBD2 (6 bases). CDR1 is SNHLY, CDR2 FYNNEI, per germline. The V end lost 7 bases, the J end lost 7 bases, and 11 bases lay between the germline ends. The CDR3 spans 11 residues.

The genes are TRBV7-2 and TRBJ1-5; perhaps TRBD1 as D (5 bases). CDR1 is SGHTA and CDR2 is FQGNSA in the germline V gene. The CDR3 totals 13 residues. Trimming removed 2 bases at V and 4 bases at J, with 6 bases between. The CDR3 DNA reads TGTGCCAGCAGCTTACGGGGGAATCAGCCCCAGCATTTT. It translates to CASSLRGNQPQHF.

A few counts support this clone. V is TRBV2 and J is TRBJ1-1; D possibly corresponds to TRBD1 (5 bases). The CDR3 runs 13 residues. V lost 4 bases to trimming and J lost 5 bases, with 11 bases between them. The germline V gene has CDR1 SNHLY and CDR2 FYNNEI. The CDR3 DNA reads TGTGCCAGCAGTGTTTCAGGGTTAACTGAAGCTTTCTTT. Its protein product is CASSVSGLTEAFF.

V usage is TRBV29-1 and J usage is TRBJ1-4, with unresolved D. V was pared by 7 bases and J by 7 bases, with 16 bases between. CDR3 length: 13 amino acids. Per the germline V gene, CDR1 is SQVTM and CDR2 is ANQGSEA. CDR3 sequence: CSGGGGWGEKLFF. The CDR3 bases are TGCAGCGGGGGAGGAGGGTGGGGTGAAAAACTGTTTTTT.

The chain joins TRBV28 to TRBJ2-3, with 10 bases lining up with TRBD2. This CDR3 is 14 amino acids long. The V and J ends lost 10 bases and 1 base, in that order; junction bases with no gene match: 5. The germline gives CDR1 MDHEN, CDR2 SYDVKM. The CDR3 DNA reads TGTGCCATTACAGGACTAGCGGGCACAGATACGCAGTATTTT. It translates to CAITGLAGTDTQYF. Filled out from reference TRBV28 and TRBJ2-3, the complete variable domain reads DVKVTQSSRYLVKRTGEKVFLECVQDMDHENMFWYRQDPGLGLRLIYFSYDVKMKEKGDIPEGYSVSREKKERFSLILESASTNQTSMYLCAITGLAGTDTQYFGPGTRLTVL.

The chain joins TRBV2 to TRBJ1-2; D may be TRBD1 (5 bases). The CDR3 has 12 amino acids. V was pared by 6 bases and J by 8 bases, with 13 bases between. Germline CDR1 and CDR2: SNHLY and FYNNEI. In nucleotides, the CDR3 is TGTGCCAGCAGGACAGAGATTCGAGGCTACACCTTC. Translation gives CASRTEIRGYTF.

V is TRBV6-5 and J is TRBJ2-1, with D unclear. The V and J ends lost 2 bases and 9 bases respectively, with 5 bases between them. The CDR3 spans 11 residues. The germline CDR1 and CDR2 sequences are MNHEY and SVGAGI. In nucleotides, the CDR3 is TGTGCCAGCAGTTACGGCGGTGAGCAGTTCTTC. This translates into CASSYGGEQFF.

This clone showed up just a few times. CDR3 in amino acids: CAWSVKDTQQFF. The DNA for the CDR3 is TGTGCCTGGAGTGTAAAGGACACTCAGCAGTTCTTC. This chain uses TRBV30 with TRBJ2-1; maybe TRBD1 (5 bases). Germline V gene sequence: CDR1 GTSNPN, CDR2 SVGIG (reference sequence). Trimming pared 0 bases from V and 11 bases from J, leaving 11 bases between. The CDR3 is made up of 12 amino acids. The full variable domain, its missing parts supplied by reference TRBV30 and TRBJ2-1, is SQTIHQWPATLVQPVGSPLSLECTVEGTSNPNLYWYRQAAGRGLQLLFYSVGIGQISSEVPQNLSASRPQDRQFILSSKKLLLSDSGFYLCAWSVKDTQQFFGPGTRLTVL.

This clone was counted only a few times. The V and J genes are TRBV7-9 and TRBJ2-7, with D hard to call. V was shortened by 9 bases and J by 3 bases, with 21 bases between the two germline ends. CDR3 length: 15 amino acids. CDR1 is SEHNR, CDR2 FQNEAQ, per germline (reference sequence). The CDR3 DNA follows: TGTGCCAGTCGGATTGCCCGAGGTGAAGACTACGAGCAGTACTTC. Translating it yields CASRIARGEDYEQYF.

The CDR3 here is CASSSRQGDEQYF. The CDR3 nucleotides read TGTGCCAGCTCATCCAGACAGGGGGACGAGCAGTACTTC. V gene TRBV18 combines with J gene TRBJ2-7; 9 nucleotides match TRBD1. V shed 5 bases and J 5 bases; nucleotides not matched to a gene: 4. This CDR3 comprises 13 residues. Germline loops: CDR1 KGHSH, CDR2 LQKENI. The whole variable domain, filled in from reference TRBV18 and TRBJ2-7, reads NAGVMQNPRHLVRRRGQEARLRCSPMKGHSHVYWYRQLPEEGLKFMVYLQKENIIDESGMPKERFSAEFPKEGPSILRIQQVVRGDSAAYFCASSSRQGDEQYFGPGTRLTVT.

A few counts support this clone. The rearrangement joins TRBV28 to TRBJ2-1; no clear D. Trimming shortened V by 3 bases and J by 9 bases, and 9 bases separated the two germline ends. Germline CDR1 MDHEN, CDR2 SYDVKM. This CDR3 has 12 amino acids. The CDR3 region has the DNA TGTGCCAGCAGTTTGCTAACCATTGAGCAGTTCTTC. Its translation: CASSLLTIEQFF.

The gene calls are TRBV25-1 and TRBJ2-1, with D unresolved. CDR3 length: 14 amino acids. Germline V gene sequence: CDR1 MGHDK, CDR2 SYGVNS. V lost 1 base and J lost 7, with 11 bases in between. The CDR3: CASSEWHTVNEQFF. CDR3 nucleotides: TGTGCCAGCAGTGAATGGCACACCGTGAATGAGCAGTTCTTC.

This clone showed up just a few times. The chain joins TRBV9 to TRBJ2-3, with 14 bases lining up with TRBD2. The CDR3 spans 16 residues. The V and J ends lost 3 bases and 6 bases, in that order; junction bases with no gene match: 6. Germline assignment: CDR1 SGDLS and CDR2 YYNGEE. CDR3 nucleotides: TGTGCCAGCAGCGAGGGGACTAGCGGGGGACGGGATACGCAGTATTTT. This gives the protein CASSEGTSGGRDTQYF.

The chain recombines TRBV4-1 with TRBJ1-2, with D perhaps matching TRBD1 (5 bases). V dropped 3 bases and J dropped 3 bases, with 23 bases sitting between them. Germline V CDR1 and CDR2: MGHRA, YSYEKL. The CDR3 totals 18 residues. CDR3 in amino acids: CASSQGPRKDNSYYGYTF. The CDR3 nucleotides are TGCGCCAGCAGCCAGGGCCCTAGAAAGGACAACTCGTACTATGGCTACACCTTC.

This clone appeared a few times. This sequence joins TRBV28 and TRBJ2-1, with TRBD2 matching 8 bases. The germline CDR1 and CDR2 sequences are MDHEN and SYDVKM. This CDR3 has 15 amino acids. The V segment lost 6 bases and the J segment 8 bases; nucleotides outside the gene matches: 12. The CDR3 DNA sequence: TGTGCCAGCAGCCCGCGGGGGGCCCCCCGGGATGAGCAGTTCTTC. Translated: CASSPRGAPRDEQFF.

This clone has only a few counts. The chain combines TRBV9 with TRBJ1-6; 8 bases align to TRBD1. The CDR3 is 15 amino acids. Germline loops: CDR1 SGDLS, CDR2 YYNGEE. The junction had 7 bases not matched to a gene; V was cut back by 4 bases and J by 7 bases. CDR3 amino acids: CASSPGQGGNSPLHF. The CDR3 DNA is TGTGCCAGCAGCCCCGGACAGGGCGGAAATTCACCCCTCCACTTT.

This chain links TRBV7-2 with TRBJ2-3; D is unresolved. From germline, CDR1 is SGHTA and CDR2 FQGNSA. The V gene lost 5 bases and the J gene lost 0 bases, with 12 bases spanning the gap. The CDR3 runs to 15 residues. The CDR3 region has the DNA TGTGCCAGCAGCCTCCACACCGGGAGCACAGATACGCAGTATTTT. Residues: CASSLHTGSTDTQYF.

The rearrangement links TRBV5-8 to TRBJ2-6; D not resolved. Per germline, CDR1 SGHTS and CDR2 YDEGEE. CDR3 size: 15 residues. Trimming removed 1 base at V and 0 bases at J, with 5 bases between. The CDR3 protein is CASSLRVSGANVLTF. DNA of the CDR3: TGTGCCAGCAGCTTGCGGGTCTCTGGGGCCAACGTCCTGACTTTC.

This clone has more than one count but fewer than ten. The chain's CDR3 is CASSFTSDQETQYF. The CDR3 DNA sequence: TGTGCCAGCAGCTTTACTAGCGACCAAGAGACCCAGTACTTC. This rearrangement joins TRBV5-5 to TRBJ2-5; 7 nucleotides agree with TRBD2. This CDR3 is built from 14 residues. CDR1 SGHKS and CDR2 YYEKEE come from the germline V gene (reference sequence). J lost 0 bases, V lost 2 bases, and 1 base had no gene match.

The J gene is TRBJ1-6, the V gene TRBV7-6; D gene unclear. This CDR3 is built from 14 residues. The germline CDR1 and CDR2 sequences are SGHVS and FNYEAQ. V lost 5 bases, J lost 10 bases, and 15 bases lay in between. CDR3 in amino acids: CASSPDGVGSPLHF. The CDR3 DNA reads TGTGCCAGCAGCCCGGACGGGGTAGGATCACCCCTCCACTTT. Together with reference TRBV7-6 and TRBJ1-6, the CDR3 gives the full variable domain: GAGVSQSPRYKVTKRGQDVALRCDPISGHVSLYWYRQALGQGPEFLTYFNYEAQQDKSGLPNDRFSAERPEGSISTLTIQRTEQRDSAMYRCASSPDGVGSPLHFGNGTRLTVT.

This clone appeared once. The chain recombines TRBV7-2 with TRBJ2-3; TRBD2 aligns across 11 bases. V lost 2 bases to trimming and J lost 0 bases; unmatched junction nucleotides: 4. Germline CDR1 SGHTA, CDR2 FQGNSA. The CDR3 extends over 17 amino acids. The CDR3 DNA follows: TGTGCCAGCAGCTTAAAGCTAGCGGGGGGTAGCACAGATACGCAGTATTTT. Translating it yields CASSLKLAGGSTDTQYF.

The chain has TRBV7-9 and TRBJ2-1, with a weak D call TRBD2 (5 bases). Germline V gives CDR1 SEHNR, CDR2 FQNEAQ (reference sequence). The ends were cut back, 1 base at V and 4 bases at J, with 11 bases in the middle. CDR3 length: 15 residues. The CDR3 nucleotides are TGTGCCAGCAGCTTAGGGACTGGACTTTACAATGAGCAGTTCTTC. Amino acid sequence: CASSLGTGLYNEQFF.

The chain has TRBV28 and TRBJ2-7; 11 nucleotides match TRBD1. The CDR3 has 12 amino acids. Trimming took 6 bases from V and 6 from J; bases not matched to a gene: 1. CDR1 and CDR2 (germline): MDHEN, SYDVKM. The CDR3 spells CASSGTGGEQYF. The CDR3 region has the DNA TGTGCCAGCAGCGGGACAGGGGGCGAGCAGTACTTC.

This clone came up a few times. The chain combines TRBV28 with TRBJ2-5, with TRBD2 identical over 14 bases. The V and J ends lost 5 bases and 5 bases, in that order; junction bases with no gene match: 13. The CDR3 is 18 amino acids. From germline, CDR1 is MDHEN and CDR2 SYDVKM. Here the CDR3 reads CASSPLWTSGGQGETQYF. CDR3 DNA sequence: TGTGCCAGCAGTCCCCTATGGACTAGCGGGGGGCAGGGGGAGACCCAGTACTTC.

The table lists this clone with a few counts. The chain uses TRBV7-2 and TRBJ2-4, with 8 bases lining up with TRBD2. The V gene end was trimmed by 4 bases and the J gene end by 6 bases; junction bases not matched to a gene: 8. CDR1 SGHTA and CDR2 FQGNSA come from the germline V gene. CDR3 length: 15 residues. CDR3 nucleotide sequence: TGTGCCAGCAGCTGGGCAGCGGGGGCAACAAACATTCAGTACTTC. Translation gives CASSWAAGATNIQYF.

The chain carries TRBV29-1 and TRBJ2-3; 8 nucleotides align to TRBD2. Germline assignment: CDR1 SQVTM and CDR2 ANQGSEA. This CDR3 is 14 amino acids long. J gave up 2 bases and V 6 bases, and 7 bases lay outside the gene matches. The CDR3 DNA reads as TGCAGCGTGACGGGACTAGGTAACACAGATACGCAGTATTTT. Protein product: CSVTGLGNTDTQYF.

This sequence joins TRBV6-6 and TRBJ2-7; 7 nucleotides align to TRBD1. The CDR3 sequence is 13 residues long. V was pared by 7 bases and J by 4 bases, with 7 bases of the junction left unmatched. Germline V CDR1 and CDR2: MNHNY, SVGAGI (reference sequence). CDR3 protein: CASKETGQYEQYF. DNA of the CDR3: TGTGCCAGCAAAGAGACAGGGCAATACGAGCAGTACTTC.